This is a list of T cell receptor beta chains from one sample in a study of cytomegalovirus exposure and HLA in healthy donors. Generated by immunoSEQ multiplex PCR, the TCRdb table keeps only in-frame clones and is missing some. The sample has 90,000 to 100,000 clones; roughly 81% are singletons. What was sequenced was PBMCs. Receptors were obtained from a man in his forties or fifties in good health and CMV-seronegative. Both conserved end residues are part of each CDR3. The D gene is left open where the match is weak.

d_call: TRBD1
v_call: TRBV4-1
cdr3_aa: CASSPGQVVRSNQPQHF

d_call: .
v_call: TRBV10-1
cdr3_aa: CASWNLRDTRYYEQYF

d_call: TRBD1
v_call: TRBV28
cdr3_aa: CASTRTGSSEVGNQPQHF

d_call: .
v_call: TRBV28
cdr3_aa: CASSSGTFRNSPLHF

d_call: .
v_call: TRBV10-2
cdr3_aa: CASSDPSRDNSPLHF

d_call: .
v_call: TRBV7-9
cdr3_aa: CASSLQGEQYF

d_call: .
v_call: TRBV18
cdr3_aa: CASSFDRGNTGELFF

d_call: TRBD1
v_call: TRBV7-8
cdr3_aa: CASSLVRDRGAQPVYNEQFF

d_call: .
v_call: TRBV19
cdr3_aa: CASSTGSGTEAFF

d_call: .
v_call: TRBV15
cdr3_aa: CATGGTDDYEQYF

d_call: .
v_call: TRBV10-3
cdr3_aa: CAISGGVLGTDTQYF

d_call: .
v_call: TRBV6-6
cdr3_aa: CASSYRSTDTQYF

d_call: TRBD1
v_call: TRBV6-5
cdr3_aa: CASSYSTGTYGYTF

d_call: TRBD1
v_call: TRBV29-1
cdr3_aa: CSVAGTGNYGYTF

d_call: TRBD1
v_call: TRBV20-1
cdr3_aa: CSASTGGRAFF

d_call: TRBD2
v_call: TRBV5-1
cdr3_aa: CASSLVASTSGKFYEQFF

d_call: TRBD2
v_call: TRBV5-1
cdr3_aa: CASSSQTSGGSEQYF

d_call: TRBD1
v_call: TRBV6-6
cdr3_aa: CATMRGQGHYEQYF

d_call: TRBD2
v_call: TRBV7-6
cdr3_aa: CASRATSGEETQYF

d_call: .
v_call: TRBV7-8
cdr3_aa: CASSPPLRGGVGQPQHF

d_call: TRBD1
v_call: TRBV9
cdr3_aa: CASSARDRVNEQYF

d_call: TRBD1
v_call: TRBV11-2
cdr3_aa: CASSLEPGQGLRQPQHF

d_call: TRBD1
v_call: TRBV19
cdr3_aa: CASSPRTGGGTEAFF

d_call: .
v_call: TRBV5-1
cdr3_aa: CASSLGQTSTDTQYF

d_call: .
v_call: TRBV5-4
cdr3_aa: CASSLAGLGGYTF

d_call: .
v_call: TRBV2
cdr3_aa: CASSEVGSSVQETQYF

d_call: .
v_call: TRBV7-8
cdr3_aa: CASSSTRQRAGYTF

d_call: .
v_call: TRBV6-1
cdr3_aa: CASSLDGFTEAFF

d_call: TRBD2
v_call: TRBV6-1
cdr3_aa: CASRPWERDHYEQYF

d_call: .
v_call: TRBV28
cdr3_aa: CASSYRDLAREQYF

d_call: .
v_call: TRBV27
cdr3_aa: CASSSPGHYEQYF

d_call: .
v_call: TRBV6-1
cdr3_aa: CASRKDSSNQPQHF

d_call: TRBD1
v_call: TRBV27
cdr3_aa: CASSLSLDRGIEQYF

d_call: .
v_call: TRBV10-3
cdr3_aa: CAISHRENTEAFF

d_call: TRBD1
v_call: TRBV11-3
cdr3_aa: CASSPGTGETQYF

d_call: TRBD1
v_call: TRBV19
cdr3_aa: CASSPGQSRREQYF

d_call: TRBD2
v_call: TRBV11-2
cdr3_aa: CASSFSGGWVKFF

d_call: .
v_call: TRBV4-2
cdr3_aa: CASSQERGGQADTQYF

d_call: TRBD1
v_call: TRBV5-1
cdr3_aa: CASSYGDRGLEQFF